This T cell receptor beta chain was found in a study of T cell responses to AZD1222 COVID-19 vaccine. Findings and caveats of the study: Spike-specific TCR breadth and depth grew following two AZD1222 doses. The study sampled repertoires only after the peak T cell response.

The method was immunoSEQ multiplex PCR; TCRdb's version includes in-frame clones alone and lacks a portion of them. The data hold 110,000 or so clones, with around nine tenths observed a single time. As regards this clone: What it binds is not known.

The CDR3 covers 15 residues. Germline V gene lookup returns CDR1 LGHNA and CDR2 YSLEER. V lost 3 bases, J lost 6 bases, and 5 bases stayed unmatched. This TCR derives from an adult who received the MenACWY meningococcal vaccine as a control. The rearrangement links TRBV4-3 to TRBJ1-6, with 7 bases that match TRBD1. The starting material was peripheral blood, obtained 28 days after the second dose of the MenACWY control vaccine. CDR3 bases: TGCGCCAGCAGCCAGGCCGGGACAGCTAATTCACCCCTCCACTTT. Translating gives CASSQAGTANSPLHF.